This TCR beta chain was identified in a study of shared clonotypes between healthy human individuals (dated by TCRdb to 2020 to 2022). Notes on the research overall: Two women and a few men aged 18 to 49 years were included in the cohort. For each donor, three plates each were used for CD4 naive and CD4 memory, two plates were used for CD8 naive, and one plate was used for CD8 memory. To increase sequencing depth and limit assay-specific biases, different laboratories used diverse techniques to prepare libraries and sequence TCR repertoires. To estimate repertoire size and how much clonotypes are shared between individuals, the study performed deep sequencing of blood TCR repertoires from a handful of healthy adults. Each donor's leukapheresis produced roughly between roughly 0.85 and 9.5 billion PBMCs.

Using the deep immunoSEQ assay, TCR CDR3 regions were amplified from genomic DNA by multiplex PCR. Extracted genomic DNA from each cell subset was spread evenly across all wells of several immunoSEQ 96-well plates, with each plate serving as a replicate. For sorted subsets, roughly 200 ng of genomic DNA, equivalent to around 31,000 T cell genomes, went into each replicate PCR. Purified libraries were quantified with a Qubit 3.0 fluorometer, sized on a Bioanalyzer 2100, and re-quantified with the KAPA Library Quantification kit. Every immunoSEQ 96-well plate was sequenced on a dedicated single-read 150-cycle Illumina NextSeq 550 flow cell. The original methods were these. Because only junctional sequences without quality scores were contained in the immunoSEQ output, filtering matching that applied to full-length reads could not be performed. Sequences were annotated with PyIR, a Python wrapper for IgBLAST v1.9, using IMGT germline references to assign V/J genes and CDR3. Reads were removed for weak V/J assignments (E-value above 1e-6), missing CDR3, stop codons, out-of-frame junctions, or ambiguous translated residues. V3J clonotypes were defined by identical inferred V gene, J gene, and CDR3 amino acid sequence. Percentage overlap between repertoires was calculated by dividing the number of shared unique clonotypes by the size of the smaller repertoire. Repertoire richness was assessed with RTK rarefaction, the Chao1 estimator, and Recon v2.1 estimates of unobserved clonotypes. Generation probabilities were computed with OLGA for all TCRbeta clonotypes obtained by the gDNA method from four donors. Entries here come from immuneACCESS through TCRdb and include only in-frame sequences with V and J called. Some clones fail to appear in such tables; in the studies checked, an unresolved V gene covers under half of the shortfall, and the cause of the remainder is unknown. That table gives V, J and clone size, and the DNA gave D and trimming. Present in this sample are over 2 million clones, roughly 95% of which were seen just once. Of the sample, around 0.13% falls within the top ten clones.

V is trimmed back by 2 bases and J by 7 bases, and the junction contains 7 bases that no gene match accounts for. From the cysteine up to the phenylalanine, the CDR3 has a length of 14 residues. Only the CDR3 DNA stays, 42 bases, in frame from base 1. CDR1 and CDR2 (SGHVS, FNYEAQ) derive from the germline V gene. Donors were healthy HIV-negative adults with no recently reported acute infections or vaccinations. Every donor was a Caucasian adult residing in Nashville, Tennessee, USA. CD4+ T cells were enriched through magnetic negative selection, after which naive cells were positively selected on CD45RA and the remaining negative fraction served as the memory subset. Blood was collected by leukapheresis, and PBMCs were isolated by Ficoll-Histopaque density gradient centrifugation and then cryopreserved in liquid nitrogen vapor phase. Analytical flow cytometry was used to check the purity and quantity of every magnetically sorted T cell population. From each sorted fraction, genomic DNA was isolated and quantified by UV absorbance on a Nanodrop 2000c.

On the study overall, not on this receptor specifically: Pairwise subsampling indicated that sequencing depth was expected to affect the degree of clonotype sharing among donors. The genetic and exposure-history diversity represented was limited by the small number of donors. Higher generation probabilities were observed for clonotypes shared by all four sorted-subset donors than for non-shared clonotypes. Sharing across several donors was observed for roughly 5.4% of naive CD4, less than 4% of naive CD8, 2% to 2.5% of memory CD4, and roughly 0.4% of memory CD8 clonotypes. Sampling was restricted to blood, and TCR repertoires in tissues likely differ from the TCR repertoires found in blood. Naive subsets generally had larger estimated clonotype richness than memory subsets. Rarefaction of sorted-subset datasets indicated incomplete sequencing despite the large sequencing depth.

Of note for this clone: The antigen it binds to is not known. One base away there is no much larger clone; base qualities are not given.

The chain is made from TRBV7-6 and TRBJ2-5; the central 7 bases match TRBD1. The sequenced sample consisted of naive CD4+ T cells sorted from blood. The sample's cell subset or site label, in plain terms: CD45RA+ positively selected. The TCR comes from a man aged 18 to 30 in good health. The CDR3 is CASSLPGQAGTQYF. The nucleotide sequence is TGTGCCAGCAGCTTACCCGGACAGGCAGGGACCCAGTACTTC. Full variable domain (CDR3 extended with the reference TRBV7-6 and TRBJ2-5 proteins): GAGVSQSPRYKVTKRGQDVALRCDPISGHVSLYWYRQALGQGPEFLTYFNYEAQQDKSGLPNDRFSAERPEGSISTLTIQRTEQRDSAMYRCASSLPGQAGTQYFGPGTRLLVL.